Listed below are T cell receptor beta chains from one sample, sequenced in a study of CD8 T cells in Susac syndrome. Each CDR3 protein is one row after TCRdb ran MiXCR on the immunoSEQ multiplex PCR reads. The data contain roughly 80,000 distinct CDR3 sequences, roughly 94% of them singletons. The sequenced material came from CD8+ T cells from PBMCs. The receptors here all came from a human donor with Susac syndrome. Each CDR3 is given with its conserved first and last residue. Each record gives: V gene, J gene, clone size, D gene, CDR3 length, CDR3 DNA, CDR3 protein. D genes are given only for firm matches. Clone sizes are given selectively: once, few, many, or a class where the clone is expanded.

v_gene: TRBV28; j_gene: TRBJ2-7; abundance: -; d_gene: -; len: 16; CDR3nt: TGTGCCAGCAGTCCTCCCCTCCCGGGCGGATTCTACGAGCAGTACTTC; CDR3aa: CASSPPLPGGFYEQYF
v_gene: TRBV20-1; j_gene: TRBJ2-1; abundance: -; d_gene: TRBD2; len: 15; CDR3nt: TGCAGTGCTGACCCTAGCGGGGGTACTGACAATGAGCAGTTCTTC; CDR3aa: CSADPSGGTDNEQFF
v_gene: TRBV6-1; j_gene: TRBJ1-2; abundance: -; d_gene: -; len: 13; CDR3nt: TGTGCCAGCAGTGAAAAAATTTGGGCGGGCTACACCTTC; CDR3aa: CASSEKIWAGYTF
v_gene: TRBV6-5; j_gene: TRBJ1-4; abundance: -; d_gene: TRBD1; len: 15; CDR3nt: TGTGCCAGCAGTCTCTCCGGGACAGGAGGTGAAAAACTGTTTTTT; CDR3aa: CASSLSGTGGEKLFF
v_gene: TRBV18; j_gene: TRBJ2-7; abundance: -; d_gene: -; len: 16; CDR3nt: TGTGCCAGCTCACCACCGCCAGGGTTTAGCTCCTACGAGCAGTACTTC; CDR3aa: CASSPPPGFSSYEQYF
v_gene: TRBV12-3/TRBV12-4; j_gene: TRBJ1-5; abundance: -; d_gene: -; len: 13; CDR3nt: TGTGCCAGCACCCCAGGGGACAATCAGCCCCAGCATTTT; CDR3aa: CASTPGDNQPQHF
v_gene: TRBV5-6; j_gene: TRBJ2-3; abundance: -; d_gene: TRBD1; len: 14; CDR3nt: TGTGCCAGCAGCCCAGGACAGGGGATAGATACGCAGTATTTT; CDR3aa: CASSPGQGIDTQYF
v_gene: TRBV27; j_gene: TRBJ2-3; abundance: -; d_gene: -; len: 13; CDR3nt: TGTGCCAGCAGTTTGTTTCTCACAGATACGCAGTATTTT; CDR3aa: CASSLFLTDTQYF
v_gene: TRBV4-3; j_gene: TRBJ2-1; abundance: once; d_gene: -; len: 14; CDR3nt: TGCGCCAGCAGCCCAAAGGCGACAGGCAATGAGCAGTTCTTC; CDR3aa: CASSPKATGNEQFF
v_gene: TRBV14; j_gene: TRBJ2-3; abundance: -; d_gene: -; len: 13; CDR3nt: TGTGCCAGCAGCGGAGTTAGCACAGATACGCAGTATTTT; CDR3aa: CASSGVSTDTQYF
v_gene: TRBV2; j_gene: TRBJ2-3; abundance: -; d_gene: TRBD1; len: 17; CDR3nt: TGTGCCAGCAGTAGGCTACGACAGGGGGCGAGCACAGATACGCAGTATTTT; CDR3aa: CASSRLRQGASTDTQYF
v_gene: TRBV12-5; j_gene: TRBJ2-5; abundance: -; d_gene: TRBD2; len: 14; CDR3nt: TGTGCTAGTGCCGAAAGCGGGGGGAGAAAGACCCAGTACTTC; CDR3aa: CASAESGGRKTQYF
v_gene: TRBV6-4; j_gene: TRBJ1-2; abundance: -; d_gene: -; len: 13; CDR3nt: TGTGCCAGCAGATCGACAGTTTTGGAAGGCTACACCTTC; CDR3aa: CASRSTVLEGYTF
v_gene: TRBV7-9; j_gene: TRBJ2-1; abundance: -; d_gene: -; len: 15; CDR3nt: TGTGCCAGCAGCTTAGGACGTCCCTCCTACAATGAGCAGTTCTTC; CDR3aa: CASSLGRPSYNEQFF
v_gene: TRBV25-1; j_gene: TRBJ2-4; abundance: once; d_gene: -; len: 12; CDR3nt: TGTGCCAGCAGTGAGGATGCAAACATTCAGTACTTC; CDR3aa: CASSEDANIQYF
v_gene: TRBV24-1; j_gene: TRBJ2-5; abundance: -; d_gene: TRBD2; len: 14; CDR3nt: TGTGCCACCAGCTTTTTGCGGGGGGGGGAGACCCAGTACTTC; CDR3aa: CATSFLRGGETQYF
v_gene: TRBV11-2; j_gene: TRBJ2-6; abundance: -; d_gene: -; len: 15; CDR3nt: TGTGCCAGCAGCTTAGTAGTCTCTGGGGCCAACGTCCTGACTTTC; CDR3aa: CASSLVVSGANVLTF
v_gene: TRBV7-6; j_gene: TRBJ1-1; abundance: -; d_gene: -; len: 13; CDR3nt: TGTGCCAGCAGCCCGGGACAAAGCCTCGAAGCTTTCTTT; CDR3aa: CASSPGQSLEAFF
v_gene: TRBV9; j_gene: TRBJ2-2; abundance: -; d_gene: TRBD2; len: 17; CDR3nt: TGTGCCAGCAGCGTAGAAGAAGCGGGGGACCTCACCGGGGAGCTGTTTTTT; CDR3aa: CASSVEEAGDLTGELFF
v_gene: TRBV7-8; j_gene: TRBJ1-5; abundance: -; d_gene: -; len: 14; CDR3nt: TGTGCCAGCAGCTTAAACCGGGGCCTTCAGCCCCAGCATTTT; CDR3aa: CASSLNRGLQPQHF
v_gene: TRBV7-3; j_gene: TRBJ2-3; abundance: once; d_gene: -; len: 17; CDR3nt: TGTGCCAGCAGCTTAGAGACACGGGGATTTAGCACAGATACGCAGTATTTT; CDR3aa: CASSLETRGFSTDTQYF
v_gene: TRBV7-9; j_gene: TRBJ2-7; abundance: -; d_gene: -; len: 15; CDR3nt: TGTGCCAGCAGCTCCTTCACTCGGACAGCCGACGAGCAGTACTTC; CDR3aa: CASSSFTRTADEQYF
v_gene: TRBV9; j_gene: TRBJ2-5; abundance: -; d_gene: TRBD2; len: 14; CDR3nt: TGTGCCAGCAGTGGGGGGGGGACTAGCGAGACCCAGTACTTC; CDR3aa: CASSGGGTSETQYF
v_gene: TRBV30; j_gene: TRBJ2-1; abundance: -; d_gene: -; len: 14; CDR3nt: TGTGCGGGCCTACTCCGGGAATCCTACAATGAGCAGTTCTTC; CDR3aa: CAGLLRESYNEQFF
v_gene: TRBV11-2; j_gene: TRBJ2-2; abundance: once; d_gene: -; len: 16; CDR3nt: TGTGCCAGCAGCTTAAGGTTGGGTGGGCAGGCAGAGGAGCTGTTTTTT; CDR3aa: CASSLRLGGQAEELFF
v_gene: TRBV27; j_gene: TRBJ2-7; abundance: -; d_gene: TRBD1; len: 14; CDR3nt: TGTGCCAGCAGTTTGAAGGGGGCTCGGGACGAGCAGTACTTC; CDR3aa: CASSLKGARDEQYF
v_gene: TRBV6-4; j_gene: TRBJ2-7; abundance: -; d_gene: -; len: 14; CDR3nt: TGTGCCAGCAGACACGGTGGGGGTATCCACGAGCAGTACTTC; CDR3aa: CASRHGGGIHEQYF
v_gene: TRBV5-1; j_gene: TRBJ1-1; abundance: -; d_gene: -; len: 8; CDR3nt: TGCGCCAGCAAAAAAGCTTTCTTT; CDR3aa: CASKKAFF
v_gene: TRBV14; j_gene: TRBJ2-1; abundance: -; d_gene: -; len: 13; CDR3nt: TGTGCCAGCAGCCAAGAGGCTCACTGGGAGCAGTTCTTC; CDR3aa: CASSQEAHWEQFF
v_gene: TRBV4-1; j_gene: TRBJ2-2; abundance: -; d_gene: -; len: 11; CDR3nt: TGCGCCAGCAGCCAAAACAGGGAGCTGTTTTTT; CDR3aa: CASSQNRELFF
v_gene: TRBV5-6; j_gene: TRBJ2-1; abundance: once; d_gene: -; len: 12; CDR3nt: TGTGCCAGCAGCTTGTACTACAATGAGCAGTTCTTC; CDR3aa: CASSLYYNEQFF
v_gene: TRBV29-1; j_gene: TRBJ2-3; abundance: -; d_gene: TRBD2; len: 13; CDR3nt: TGCAGCGTTGCAGCGGGGAGCACAGATACGCAGTATTTT; CDR3aa: CSVAAGSTDTQYF
v_gene: TRBV20-1; j_gene: TRBJ1-2; abundance: once; d_gene: TRBD1; len: 14; CDR3nt: TGCAGTGCTAGACCGGACAGGGCTAACTATGGCCACACCTTC; CDR3aa: CSARPDRANYGHTF
v_gene: TRBV6-6; j_gene: TRBJ2-1; abundance: -; d_gene: -; len: 14; CDR3nt: TGTGCCAGCAGCCCATCCTCTGGGGGCAATGAGCAGTTCTTC; CDR3aa: CASSPSSGGNEQFF
v_gene: TRBV9; j_gene: TRBJ1-6; abundance: -; d_gene: TRBD1; len: 17; CDR3nt: TGTGCCAGCAGCCCAGGGACAGGGGAGGGCTATAATTCACCCCTCCACTTT; CDR3aa: CASSPGTGEGYNSPLHF
v_gene: TRBV9; j_gene: TRBJ2-3; abundance: -; d_gene: TRBD1; len: 15; CDR3nt: TGTGCCAGCAGCGTATCCGTACAGGGGCCAGATACGCAGTATTTT; CDR3aa: CASSVSVQGPDTQYF
v_gene: TRBV12-3/TRBV12-4; j_gene: TRBJ1-2; abundance: -; d_gene: -; len: 13; CDR3nt: TGTGCCAGCAGTTTAGTGGGTGTCGGTGGCTACACCTTC; CDR3aa: CASSLVGVGGYTF
v_gene: TRBV15; j_gene: TRBJ2-2; abundance: -; d_gene: -; len: 13; CDR3nt: TGTGCCACCAGCAGACGGGGGACCGGGGAGCTGTTTTTT; CDR3aa: CATSRRGTGELFF
v_gene: TRBV9; j_gene: TRBJ1-2; abundance: -; d_gene: TRBD1; len: 13; CDR3nt: TGTGCCAGCAGAGACGGGACAGCTTATGGCTACACCTTC; CDR3aa: CASRDGTAYGYTF
v_gene: TRBV6-5; j_gene: TRBJ2-7; abundance: -; d_gene: -; len: 14; CDR3nt: TGTGCCAGCAGCCCAAAGATTACCTCCTACGAGCAGTACTTC; CDR3aa: CASSPKITSYEQYF
v_gene: TRBV18; j_gene: TRBJ1-5; abundance: -; d_gene: -; len: 17; CDR3nt: TGTGCCAGCTCACCACCGCTTCAGGGAGGGCTCAATCAGCCCCAGCATTTT; CDR3aa: CASSPPLQGGLNQPQHF
v_gene: TRBV6-1; j_gene: TRBJ2-3; abundance: -; d_gene: TRBD1; len: 15; CDR3nt: TGTGCCAGCAGTGCGAGGGGGCTCGGGACAGATACGCAGTATTTT; CDR3aa: CASSARGLGTDTQYF
v_gene: TRBV20-1; j_gene: TRBJ1-3; abundance: -; d_gene: TRBD1; len: 15; CDR3nt: TGCAGTGCTAGAGGGACAGGGAGCTCTGGAAACACCATATATTTT; CDR3aa: CSARGTGSSGNTIYF
v_gene: TRBV19; j_gene: TRBJ1-1; abundance: -; d_gene: -; len: 13; CDR3nt: TGTGCCAGTAGCACGGAGGGGTACACTGAAGCTTTCTTT; CDR3aa: CASSTEGYTEAFF
v_gene: TRBV16; j_gene: TRBJ2-5; abundance: -; d_gene: -; len: 13; CDR3nt: TGTGCCAGCAGCCATCCGGGTCAAGAGACCCAGTACTTC; CDR3aa: CASSHPGQETQYF
v_gene: TRBV2; j_gene: TRBJ2-7; abundance: -; d_gene: -; len: 15; CDR3nt: TGTGCCAGCAGTGAAAGGCCAGGGCCTTCCTACGAGCAGTACTTC; CDR3aa: CASSERPGPSYEQYF